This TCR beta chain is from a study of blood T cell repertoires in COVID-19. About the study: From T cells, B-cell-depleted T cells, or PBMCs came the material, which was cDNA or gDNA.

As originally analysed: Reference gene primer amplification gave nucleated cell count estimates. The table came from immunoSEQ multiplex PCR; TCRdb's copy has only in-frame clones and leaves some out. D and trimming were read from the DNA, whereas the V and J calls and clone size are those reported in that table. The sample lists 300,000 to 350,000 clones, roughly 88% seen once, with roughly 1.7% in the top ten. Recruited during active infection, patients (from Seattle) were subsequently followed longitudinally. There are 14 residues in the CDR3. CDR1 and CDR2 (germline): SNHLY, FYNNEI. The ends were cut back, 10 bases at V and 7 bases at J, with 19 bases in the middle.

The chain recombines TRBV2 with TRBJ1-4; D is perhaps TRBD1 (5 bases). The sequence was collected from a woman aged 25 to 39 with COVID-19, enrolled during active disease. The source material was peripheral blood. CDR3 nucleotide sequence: TGTGCCACCGATGGGGGGGGTTCGCGTGAAAAACTGTTTTTT. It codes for CATDGGGSREKLFF.